This T cell receptor beta chain was observed in a study of Tregs in tolerant kidney transplant recipients. Note on this clone: The antigen is unknown.

Overall study results and limits: Expanding Tregs on activated donor B cells appeared to best identify donor-specific TCRbeta clones. Validation in larger populations is needed because few patients were studied. No direct test of biological reproducibility was done here.

V lost 2 bases and J lost 4; bases outside the gene matches: 4. Germline CDR1 SGHAT, CDR2 FQNNGV. CDR3 length: 15 residues. Produced via immunoSEQ multiplex PCR; TCRdb's table is partial and in-frame only. In the table there are tens of thousands of clones, 65% to 85% of which are singletons. Thawed PBMCs were FACS-sorted into unstimulated CD4+CD25+CD127- regulatory T cells, CD4+CD25- non-regulatory cells, CD4 and CD8 cells. The chain links TRBV11-2 to TRBJ2-5; 10 bases are a match to TRBD2. This TCR was recovered from a human donor in good health. Sequenced sample: CD4+ T cells from blood. CDR3 DNA sequence: TGTGCCAGCAGCTTAAAGGGACTAGCGTTAGAGACCCAGTACTTC. Amino acids: CASSLKGLALETQYF. The full variable domain, completed using reference TRBV11-2 and TRBJ2-5, is EAGVAQSPRYKIIEKRQSVAFWCNPISGHATLYWYQQILGQGPKLLIQFQNNGVVDDSQLPKDRFSAERLKGVDSTLKIQPAKLEDSAVYLCASSLKGLALETQYFGPGTRLLVL.